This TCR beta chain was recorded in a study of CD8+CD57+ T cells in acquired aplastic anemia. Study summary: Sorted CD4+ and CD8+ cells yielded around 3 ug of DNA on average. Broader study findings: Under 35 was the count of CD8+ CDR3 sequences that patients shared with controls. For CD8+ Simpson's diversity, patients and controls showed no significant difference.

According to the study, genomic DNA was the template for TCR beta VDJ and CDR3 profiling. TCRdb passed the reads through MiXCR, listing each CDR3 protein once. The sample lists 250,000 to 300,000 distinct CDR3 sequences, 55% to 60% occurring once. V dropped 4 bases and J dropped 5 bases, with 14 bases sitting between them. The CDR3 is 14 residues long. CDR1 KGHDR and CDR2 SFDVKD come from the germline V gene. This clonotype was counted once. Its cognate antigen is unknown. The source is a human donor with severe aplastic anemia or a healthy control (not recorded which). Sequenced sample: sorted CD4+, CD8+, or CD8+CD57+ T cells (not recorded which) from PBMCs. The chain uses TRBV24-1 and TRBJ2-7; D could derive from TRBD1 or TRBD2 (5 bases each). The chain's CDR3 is CATSDAGTRHEQYF. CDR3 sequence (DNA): TGTGCCACCAGTGACGCCGGGACCCGCCACGAGCAGTACTTC.